This entry features one T cell receptor (beta chain) sequence. Its antigen is currently unknown. These data are taken from a study of cytomegalovirus exposure and HLA in healthy donors. Study findings and constraints: Most TCRs appeared rarely, but some public TCRs recurred in many donors. Indistinguishability led to the exclusion of some V segments, TRBV6-2 and TRBV6-3 included.

PCR used 60 Vbeta primers and 13 Jbeta primers. The data were produced by immunoSEQ multiplex PCR, yet TCRdb's version contains in-frame clones alone and is incomplete. Among around 100,000 clones listed, 65% to 80% were seen once. V was trimmed by 3 bases and J by 4 bases, leaving 10 bases between them. The CDR3 is 14 amino acids. Germline values: CDR1 SGHAT, CDR2 FQNNGV. Sequencing input: PBMCs. The chain is built from TRBV11-2 and TRBJ1-5, with D hard to call. This receptor was identified in a female donor in good health and CMV-seropositive. CDR3: CASSFAAANQPQHF. The CDR3 DNA reads TGTGCCAGCAGCTTCGCGGCAGCGAATCAGCCCCAGCATTTT.